These 29 T cell receptor beta chains came from one sample sequenced in a study of blood T cells in healthy people across ages. A sample-barcoded 5' primer and a J-beta primer mix were used in a second PCR of about 7 to 12 cycles. TCRdb redid the calling of the 5' RACE reads with MiXCR, one entry per CDR3 protein. Here the sample spans 700,000 to 850,000 distinct CDR3 sequences, 35% to 40% being singletons. Material for sequencing was blood. Every receptor here comes from a man younger than 35 in good health.

This clonotype was detected a few times. The genes are TRBV7-8 and TRBJ2-1, with TRBD2 as a possible D gene (6 bases). V lost 7 bases to trimming and J lost 8 bases, with 18 bases between them. Germline CDR1 and CDR2: SGHVS and FQNEAQ. This CDR3 has 14 residues. CDR3 bases: TGTGCCAGCATCAACACGGGAGTTGGCGATGAGCAGTTCTTC. Protein product: CASINTGVGDEQFF.

The J gene is TRBJ1-5, the V gene TRBV20-1; D is unclear. Germline V gene data show CDR1 as DFQATT and CDR2 as SNEGSKA (reference sequence). V was shortened by 1 base and J by 4 bases, with 14 bases between the two germline ends. This CDR3 has 15 amino acids. CDR3 sequence reads: CSARGGQVWNQPQHF. The CDR3 bases are TGCAGTGCTAGAGGAGGTCAGGTTTGGAATCAGCCCCAGCATTTT.

This clonotype was counted between two and nine times. V gene TRBV28 combines with J gene TRBJ1-2; D may be TRBD1 (5 bases). Germline V lookup: CDR1 MDHEN, CDR2 SYDVKM. This CDR3 comprises 17 residues. V lost 7 bases and J 7 bases, leaving 28 bases between the germline ends. CDR3 region: CASISLLAGTVYSGYTF. The CDR3 DNA sequence: TGTGCCAGCATCTCCTTACTGGCAGGGACGGTTTATAGTGGCTACACCTTC.

The chain has TRBV20-1 and TRBJ1-2; TRBD1 is a possible D gene (6 bases). The CDR3 totals 14 residues. Germline values: CDR1 DFQATT, CDR2 SNEGSKA (reference sequence). V gave up 5 bases and J gave up 4 bases, with 17 bases separating them. Written as DNA, the CDR3 is TGCAGTGCTCAACCACAGGGCGAGGGCTATGGCTACACCTTC. Amino acid sequence: CSAQPQGEGYGYTF.

This clonotype was seen many times. V is TRBV20-1 and J is TRBJ2-3, with 11 bases that match TRBD2. V shed 8 bases and J 8 bases; nucleotides not matched to a gene: 15. The germline gives CDR1 DFQATT, CDR2 SNEGSKA (reference sequence). The CDR3 covers 15 residues. The CDR3 loop reads CSTRTSGFLIPTQYF. The CDR3 DNA sequence: TGCAGTACCAGGACTAGCGGGTTCCTAATTCCTACGCAGTATTTT.

The rearrangement links TRBV10-3 to TRBJ1-3; D remains unclear. V was trimmed by 4 bases and J by 0 bases, leaving 7 bases between them. The CDR3 extends over 14 amino acids. In germline, CDR1 is ENHRY, CDR2 SYGVKD. The CDR3 region has the DNA TGTGCCATCAGTGCGGATATCTCTGGAAACACCATATATTTT. Protein: CAISADISGNTIYF.

The chain carries TRBV21-1 and TRBJ2-1; the table's D gene call, TRBD1, was not cross checked with the DNA. The J call may not be correct, given that the DNA end is closer to TRBJ2-7. TRBV21-1 counts as a pseudogene. CDR3 size: 17 residues. This CDR3 is CASSKKGQGEFYNEQYF. CDR3 nucleotides: TGTGCCAGCAGCAAAAAGGGTCAGGGCGAGTTCTACAATGAGCAGTACTTC.

The CDR3: CASSDTWGAGTDTQYF. For the CDR3, the DNA is TGTGCCAGCAGTGACACCTGGGGGGCTGGCACAGATACGCAGTATTTT. The rearrangement links TRBV25-1 to TRBJ2-3; D possibly matches TRBD1 or TRBD2 (6 bases each). The V gene's germline CDR1 is MGHDK and CDR2 SYGVNS. The CDR3 length is 16 residues. The V end lost 3 bases, the J end lost 1 base, and 14 bases lay between the germline ends. Full variable domain (outside the CDR3, taken from reference TRBV25-1 and TRBJ2-3): EADIYQTPRYLVIGTGKKITLECSQTMGHDKMYWYQQDPGMELHLIHYSYGVNSTEKGDLSSESTVSRIRTEHFPLTLESARPSHTSQYLCASSDTWGAGTDTQYFGPGTRLTVL.

There are a few counts of this clonotype. J is TRBJ1-5 and V is TRBV27; D is possibly TRBD1 (6 bases). Germline CDR1 is MNHEY and CDR2 is SMNVEV (reference sequence). V was cut by 4 bases and J by 5 bases, with 15 bases left in between. This CDR3 is 15 amino acids long. The CDR3 region is CASSSAGGLYQPQHF. CDR3 coding DNA: TGTGCCAGCAGTTCAGCTGGGGGCCTATATCAGCCCCAGCATTTT.

CDR3 DNA sequence: TGTGCCAGCAGCTTGGTCCATCGGTCGGCCCAGACAGGGGGCGCGTCCACCTTC. Its translation is CASSLVHRSAQTGGASTF. The chain employs TRBV5-5 and TRBJ1-2, with 10 nucleotides matching TRBD1. Germline values: CDR1 SGHKS, CDR2 YYEKEE (reference sequence). V trimming: 0 bases; J trimming: 13 bases; junction bases outside the gene matches: 21. The CDR3 runs 18 residues.

This clonotype was recorded a few times. The rearrangement joins TRBV2 to TRBJ2-7; D is tentatively TRBD1 or TRBD2 (5 bases each). The ends were cut back, 1 base at V and 5 bases at J, with 9 bases in the middle. The CDR3 spans 13 residues. The germline V gene has CDR1 SNHLY and CDR2 FYNNEI. CDR3 loop: CASSEGWDHEQYF. CDR3 DNA: TGTGCCAGCAGTGAAGGCTGGGACCACGAGCAGTACTTC.

With regard to this clonotype: The junction and the germline gene differ at one end; a read error may be behind it. This chain links TRBV27 with TRBJ1-5; D unresolved. The CDR3 covers 14 residues. Germline lookup yields CDR1 MNHEY and CDR2 SMNVEV (reference sequence). In DNA form, the CDR3 reads TGTGCCAGCAGTTACGCAGTGAGCAATCAGCCCCTGCATTTT. Residues: CASSYAVSNQPLHF.

This clonotype occurred a few times. CDR3 residues: CSARGGANYNEQYF. As DNA, the CDR3 is TGCAGTGCTAGGGGGGGGGCGAACTACAATGAGCAGTACTTC. The chain couples TRBV20-1 to TRBJ2-7, with D possibly matching TRBD2 (7 bases). The CDR3 is made up of 14 amino acids. The V gene's germline CDR1 is DFQATT and CDR2 SNEGSKA (reference sequence). With 3 bases removed from V and 7 bases from J, the gap between germline ends came to 19 bases.

The table lists this clonotype with a few counts. The J gene is TRBJ1-2, the V gene TRBV5-1; tentatively, D is TRBD1 (5 bases). Trimming left V 0 bases short and J 8 bases short, with 14 bases between. CDR3 length: 14 residues. CDR1 is SGHRS, CDR2 YFSETQ, per germline. CDR3 sequence reads: CASSLEEGFDGYTF. DNA for the CDR3: TGCGCCAGCAGCTTGGAGGAGGGGTTCGACGGCTACACCTTC.

V and J are TRBV12-2 and TRBJ2-1; no check of the table's D call, TRBD1, against the DNA was made. TRBV12-2 represents a pseudogene. The CDR3 runs 16 residues. The CDR3: CASRLWGKMWGNEQFF. The CDR3 DNA sequence: TGTGCAAGTCGCCTATGGGGGAAAATGTGGGGCAATGAGCAGTTCTTC.

Only a few counts were recorded for this clonotype. The chain recombines TRBV7-8 with TRBJ2-5; D unclear. V dropped 2 bases and J dropped 4 bases, with 8 bases sitting between them. The length of the CDR3 is 13 residues. Germline V gives CDR1 SGHVS, CDR2 FQNEAQ. The CDR3, as DNA: TGTGCCAGCAGCTTACGCTCACCAGAGACCCAGTACTTC. This gives the protein CASSLRSPETQYF.

This clonotype was picked up a small number of times. The chain is built from TRBV5-1 and TRBJ2-5; 7 bases align to TRBD2. V shed 4 bases and J 4 bases; nucleotides not matched to a gene: 13. The CDR3 runs to 16 residues. Germline values: CDR1 SGHRS, CDR2 YFSETQ. The CDR3: CASSDLERGDRETQYF. For the CDR3, the DNA is TGCGCCAGCAGCGACTTGGAGCGGGGTGATCGAGAGACCCAGTACTTC.

The chain employs TRBV13 and TRBJ2-2; tentative D call: TRBD2 (6 bases). Trimming shortened V by 4 bases and J by 1 base, and 13 bases separated the two germline ends. The CDR3 is 16 amino acids. Germline CDR1 PRHDT, CDR2 FYEKMQ (reference sequence). The CDR3, as DNA: TGTGCCAGCAGCTCACGGCGGCGGGGGAACACCGGGGAGCTGTTTTTT. Its translation: CASSSRRRGNTGELFF.

The genes are TRBV7-2 and TRBJ2-4; D possibly corresponds to TRBD2 (6 bases). The DNA matches TRBJ2-5 better at its end, which makes the J call doubtful. The CDR3 runs to 17 residues. The germline gives CDR1 SGHTA, CDR2 FQGNSA. The CDR3 spells CASSLSPRGGRQETQYF. The CDR3 DNA is TGTGCCAGCAGCCTCTCCCCGAGAGGAGGGCGGCAAGAGACCCAGTACTTC.

The genes are TRBV3-1 and TRBJ2-1, with 10 bases identical to TRBD2. After removal of 3 bases from V and 13 bases from J, the junction contained 18 bases not matched to a gene. From germline, CDR1 is LGHDT and CDR2 YNNKEL (reference sequence). This CDR3 has 17 residues. The CDR3 DNA follows: TGTGCCAGCAGCCAGATATGGAGACAGCGGGGGGGCTCACGACAGTTCTTC. Encoded protein: CASSQIWRQRGGSRQFF.

This clonotype was counted between two and nine times. The V call is TRBV6-5, the J call TRBJ2-4, with a tentative D call TRBD1 (5 bases). The V gene lost 0 bases and the J gene lost 8 bases, with 17 bases spanning the gap. From germline, CDR1 is MNHEY and CDR2 SVGAGI. CDR3 length equals 16 residues. CDR3 in DNA: TGTGCCAGCAGTTACTCGTCGGCCAGGGCTCGGGACATTCAGTACTTC. This gives the protein CASSYSSARARDIQYF.

The V gene is TRBV2, the J gene TRBJ2-2; 7 bases align to TRBD1. The CDR3 has 16 residues. V lost 4 bases, J lost 0 bases, and 5 bases stayed unmatched. The germline CDR1 and CDR2 sequences are SNHLY and FYNNEI. The CDR3 here is CASSVQGPANTGELFF. DNA for the CDR3: TGTGCCAGCAGTGTACAGGGGCCTGCGAACACCGGGGAGCTGTTTTTT.

This clonotype was recorded at least ten times. V and J are TRBV10-3 and TRBJ2-7; D could derive from TRBD1 or TRBD2 (6 bases each). CDR3 size: 14 residues. The V end was cut by 3 bases, the J end by 9 bases, with 18 bases between. Germline CDR1 is ENHRY and CDR2 is SYGVKD. For the CDR3, the DNA is TGTGCCATCAGTGAAGGGGGGACGGGCTCTAGGCAGTACTTC. It encodes CAISEGGTGSRQYF.

This clonotype came up many times. The gene calls are TRBV7-2 and TRBJ2-1, with D hard to call. V lost 6 bases, J lost 3 bases, and 12 bases lay in between. There are 14 residues in the CDR3. In germline, CDR1 is SGHTA, CDR2 FQGNSA. CDR3 residues: CASSVTTDYNEQFF. The CDR3 region has the DNA TGTGCCAGCAGTGTAACTACCGACTACAATGAGCAGTTCTTC.

The chain recombines TRBV5-1 with TRBJ1-2; 9 positions agree with TRBD1. J lost 7 bases, V lost 0 bases, and 7 bases had no gene match. This CDR3 has 15 amino acids. CDR1 is SGHRS, CDR2 YFSETQ, per germline. The CDR3 nucleotides read TGCGCCAGCAGCTTGGAGGGGGGACAGGGCCCTGGCTACACCTTC. This codes for CASSLEGGQGPGYTF.

This clonotype showed up many times. This chain links TRBV4-1 with TRBJ2-7; D not resolved. Germline CDR1 reads MGHRA; CDR2 reads YSYEKL. V was cut by 4 bases and J by 3 bases, with 10 bases left in between. The CDR3 contains 13 residues. In DNA, the CDR3 is TGCGCCAGCAGCCGGGTCTGGAGCTACGAGCAGTACTTC. This codes for CASSRVWSYEQYF.

This clonotype has just a few counts. V is TRBV5-4 and J is TRBJ2-2; 7 bases align to TRBD1. CDR1 is SGHNT, CDR2 YYREEE, per germline (reference sequence). After removal of 4 bases from V and 6 bases from J, the junction contained 3 bases not matched to a gene. This CDR3 is built from 13 residues. This chain's CDR3 is CASSPDRPGELFF. The CDR3 bases are TGTGCCAGCAGCCCGGACAGGCCCGGGGAGCTGTTTTTT.

The chain is built from TRBV7-2 and TRBJ2-1, with D maybe TRBD2 (5 bases). Per the germline V gene, CDR1 is SGHTA and CDR2 is FQGNSA. The CDR3 is made up of 12 amino acids. The V end was cut by 5 bases, the J end by 12 bases, with 14 bases between. The CDR3 bases are TGTGCCAGCAGCCGTCTAGCAGCAGGGCAGTTCTTC. It is translated as CASSRLAAGQFF. The full variable domain, with the rest looked up from reference TRBV7-2 and TRBJ2-1, is GAGVSQSPSNKVTEKGKDVELRCDPISGHTALYWYRQSLGQGLEFLIYFQGNSAPDKSGLPSDRFSAERTGGSVSTLTIQRTQQEDSAVYLCASSRLAAGQFFGPGTRLTVL.

About this clonotype itself: This sequence may be a read error, since a much larger clone differs from it by one base. This chain links TRBV9 with TRBJ2-3; 10 bases are shared with TRBD2. Per the germline V gene, CDR1 is SGDLS and CDR2 is YYNGEE. CDR3 length equals 16 residues. The DNA of the CDR3 is TGTACCAGCAGCCCCCGGGTTAGCGGGGGGACAGATACGCAGTATTTT. Protein sequence: CTSSPRVSGGTDTQYF. The whole variable domain, remainder taken from reference TRBV9 and TRBJ2-3, is DSGVTQTPKHLITATGQRVTLRCSPRSGDLSVYWYQQSLDQGLQFLIQYYNGEERAKGNILERFSAQQFPDLHSELNLSSLELGDSALYFCTSSPRVSGGTDTQYFGPGTRLTVL.